The subject of this entry is one T cell receptor beta chain. For each CDR3 protein, TCRdb gives one entry from its re-call of the 5' RACE reads, without DNA. The sample's table shows about 460,000 distinct CDR3 sequences. This sample was included in a study of T cells expressing NK-cell markers. The CDR3 covers 15 residues. The V and J genes are TRBV12-3 or TRBV12-4 and TRBJ1-5. The clonotype originates from a woman aged 45-59 years in good health. Sequenced material: blood T cells: a sorted CD56 or NKG2C T cell subset, CD4+ or CD8+ T cells, or bulk PBMC T cells (not recorded which). The CDR3 sequence is CASSFSTYGNQPQHF.